Sequencing of this TCR beta chain was carried out in a study of response to subunit inactivated influenza vaccine. In the case of this clonotype: Its specificity is not known.

V was pared by 6 bases and J by 0 bases, with 17 bases between. Germline CDR1 reads MDHEN; CDR2 reads SYDVKM. This CDR3 contains 16 residues. One entry per CDR3 protein results from TCRdb running MiXCR on the RT-PCR reads. The sample has 500,000 to 600,000 distinct CDR3 sequences; 13% are singletons. Study-wide findings and caveats: Few new T cells, the authors suggested, are recruited by each seasonal influenza vaccination.

V and J are TRBV28 and TRBJ1-1; D gene ambiguous. The sample in question was PBMCs from blood, obtained roughly 46 days after vaccination. The clonotype was recovered from a man between 45 and 60 years old who received an inactivated influenza vaccine. CDR3: CASSKIRDPMNTEAFF. The DNA for the CDR3 is TGTGCCAGCAGCAAGATAAGAGACCCAATGAACACTGAAGCTTTCTTT.